The entry that follows covers one T cell receptor (beta chain) sequence. The antigen is undetermined. This entry belongs to a study of long-term antiretroviral therapy in people with HIV. Points from the study as a whole: Blood draws took place between the mid-2000s and the late 2010s and possibly involved older ART regimens.

This CDR3 comprises 12 residues. Germline assignment: CDR1 SGHAT and CDR2 FQDESV (reference sequence). V dropped 5 bases and J dropped 4 bases, with 9 bases sitting between them. With survey level as its setting, the immunoSEQ assay was v3.0. Measured with immunoSEQ multiplex PCR; TCRdb has only the in-frame clones, and not every one. This table holds under 45,000 clones, 85% to 90% found once. The receptor was isolated from a woman aged 45-59 years with HIV. J is TRBJ2-7 and V is TRBV11-1; D not resolved. The specimen was unsorted PBMCs, collected 1.2 years after starting antiretroviral therapy. CDR3 nucleotide sequence: TGTGCCAGCAGCCTTGGGGTGTACGAGCAGTACTTC. This codes for CASSLGVYEQYF.